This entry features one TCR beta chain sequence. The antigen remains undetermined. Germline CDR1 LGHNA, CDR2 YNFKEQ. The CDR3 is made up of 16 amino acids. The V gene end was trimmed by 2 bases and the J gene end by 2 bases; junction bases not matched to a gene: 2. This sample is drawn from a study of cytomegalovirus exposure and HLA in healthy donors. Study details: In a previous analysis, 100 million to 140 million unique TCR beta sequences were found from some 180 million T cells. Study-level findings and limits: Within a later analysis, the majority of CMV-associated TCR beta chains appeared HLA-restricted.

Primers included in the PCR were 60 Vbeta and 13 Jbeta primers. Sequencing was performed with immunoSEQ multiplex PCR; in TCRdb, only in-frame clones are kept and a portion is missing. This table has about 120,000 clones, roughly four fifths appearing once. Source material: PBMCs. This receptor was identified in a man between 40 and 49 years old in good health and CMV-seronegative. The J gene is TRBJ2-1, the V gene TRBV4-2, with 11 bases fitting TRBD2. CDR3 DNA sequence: TGTGCCAGCAGCCAATTACTAGCGGGAGCCTACAATGAGCAGTTCTTC. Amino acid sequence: CASSQLLAGAYNEQFF.